Below are 30 T cell receptor beta chains sequenced from a single sample in a study of tumor-infiltrating lymphocytes in primary liver carcinoma. Joint extraction of RNA and DNA used roughly 17-32 mg of bulk tissue that was unsorted. TCR beta cDNA was made from 500 ng total RNA with a constant-region primer. Libraries for TCR beta were built through three nested multiplex PCR rounds, which together made up a slightly modified ARM-PCR procedure. The first two PCR rounds used TRBV1-TRBV30 primers with a Cbeta primer, nine to eleven cycles each. TCRdb re-called the multiplex PCR reads through MiXCR, storing one row per CDR3 protein. There are roughly 57,000 distinct CDR3 sequences in the sample; less than 75% occur only once, and 55% to 70% lies in the top ten. The specimen sequenced was liver tumor tissue from sampling region 2. This sample's subset: tumor region T2, inferior pole. All receptors derive from a man in his forties or fifties with primary liver carcinoma and hepatitis B virus infection.

This clonotype was seen just once. A much larger clone differs from this one at a single base, so this may be a read error. The genes are TRBV29-1 and TRBJ2-1; D gene uncertain. With the DNA end fitting TRBJ2-7 better, the J assignment may be wrong. This CDR3 has 13 amino acids. The germline gives CDR1 SQVTM, CDR2 ANQGSEA. Here the CDR3 reads CSVLVSSGHEQYF. DNA of the CDR3: TGCAGCGTTCTGGTATCGTCCGGGCATGAGCAGTACTTC.

Details on this clonotype: Just one base apart from a much larger clone, this may be a read error. This rearrangement joins TRBV30 to TRBJ2-5; the D call may be TRBD1 or TRBD2 (6 bases each). Germline V CDR1 and CDR2: GTSNPN, SVGIG (reference sequence). Trimming cost V 7 bases and J 4 bases, with 16 bases left between them. This CDR3 comprises 13 residues. CDR3 sequence reads: CALNTRGAETQYF. CDR3 DNA sequence: TGTGCCTTAAACACAAGGGGGGCAGAGACCCAGTACTTC.

The chain joins TRBV6-1 to TRBJ1-1; D is possibly TRBD1 (6 bases). CDR1 and CDR2 from the germline V gene are MNHNS and SASEGT. The V end was cut by 7 bases, the J end by 3 bases, with 12 bases between. This CDR3 contains 13 residues. CDR3 in amino acids: CASNRVWDTEAFF. The CDR3 coding sequence is TGTGCCAGCAACAGGGTCTGGGACACTGAAGCTTTCTTT.

On this clonotype itself: This could be a read error, since a much larger clone is one nucleotide away. The chain is built from TRBV29-1 and TRBJ1-1, with unresolved D. The ends were cut back, 5 bases at V and 5 bases at J, with 12 bases in the middle. Germline V gene sequence: CDR1 SQVTM, CDR2 ANQGSEA. The CDR3 extends over 12 amino acids. The CDR3 loop reads CSVRCGATEAFF. The CDR3 DNA reads as TGCAGCGTTCGATGTGGCGCGACTGAAGCTTTCTTT. The full variable domain, rest sourced from reference TRBV29-1 and TRBJ1-1, is SAVISQKPSRDICQRGTSLTIQCQVDSQVTMMFWYRQQPGQSLTLIATANQGSEATYESGFVIDKFPISRPNLTFSTLTVSNMSPEDSSIYLCSVRCGATEAFFGQGTRLTVV.

This sequence joins TRBV28 and TRBJ2-7; perhaps TRBD1 as D (5 bases). Looked up from germline, CDR1 is MDHEN and CDR2 is SYDVKM. V shed 10 bases and J shed 0 bases, with 16 bases lying between them. This CDR3 is 14 amino acids long. The CDR3 loop reads CAIRKGKSSYEQYF. Here the CDR3 DNA reads TGTGCCATCAGAAAGGGGAAGAGCTCCTACGAGCAGTACTTC.

This clonotype came up a few times. No conserved phenylalanine or tryptophan is present at the end of the CDR3, so a read error is the likely explanation. V and J are TRBV5-1 and TRBJ2-2; perhaps D is TRBD1 or TRBD2 (5 bases each). Germline CDR1 and CDR2: SGHRS and YFSETQ. V lost 4 bases and J lost 2, with 12 bases in between. The CDR3 has 15 residues. The CDR3 DNA reads TGCGCCAGCAGCGGGACGGGCGCAAACACCGGGGAGCTGTTTCTT. It specifies CASSGTGANTGELFL.

This clonotype was found a few times. Given a much more abundant clone one base away, this may be a read error. The chain joins TRBV10-3 to TRBJ1-6; unclear D gene. Germline V gene lookup returns CDR1 ENHRY and CDR2 SYGVKD. The CDR3 contains 14 residues. Trimming left V 3 bases short and J 6 bases short, with 9 bases between. The CDR3 reads CAISDVSFNSPLHF. CDR3 DNA sequence: TGTGCCATCAGTGATGTCAGCTTTAATTCACCCCTCCACTTT.

The chain employs TRBV2 and TRBJ1-1; D is ambiguous. CDR1 and CDR2 (germline): SNHLY, FYNNEI. This CDR3 is built from 15 residues. Trimming pared 5 bases from V and 0 bases from J, leaving 13 bases between. The CDR3 region is CASSFLGSMNTEAFF. CDR3 nucleotide sequence: TGTGCCAGCAGTTTCCTTGGATCTATGAACACTGAAGCTTTCTTT.

The table lists this clonotype with many counts. The V and J genes are TRBV5-4 and TRBJ2-2, with D maybe TRBD1 (6 bases). The CDR3 contains 15 residues. V lost 0 bases and J 0 bases, leaving 6 bases between the germline ends. From germline, CDR1 is SGHNT and CDR2 YYREEE (reference sequence). In DNA, the CDR3 is TGTGCCAGCAGCTTGGCAGGGGCGAACACCGGGGAGCTGTTTTTT. Translating gives CASSLAGANTGELFF.

Concerning this clonotype: An end of the junction does not agree with germline; a read error may underlie this. This rearrangement joins TRBV29-1 to TRBJ2-5; D is undetermined. The CDR3 is 11 amino acids. Per germline, CDR1 SQVTM and CDR2 ANQGSEA. CDR3 sequence (DNA): TGCAGCGTTGAAGTAGCCCAGACCCGGTACTTC. This codes for CSVEVAQTRYF.

V gene TRBV12-3 or TRBV12-4 combines with J gene TRBJ1-2; D ambiguous. CDR3 length: 12 amino acids. V was pared by 1 base and J by 8 bases, with 8 bases between. The CDR3 is CASSLEERGYTF. The CDR3 DNA is TGTGCCAGCAGTTTAGAGGAGCGGGGCTACACCTTC.

As for this clonotype: This could be a read error, since a much larger clone is one nucleotide away. The CDR3 loop reads CASSPLVGVYEQYF. Written as DNA, the CDR3 is TGTGCCAGCAGTCCCTTAGTGGGAGTTTACGAGCAGTACTTC. The chain carries TRBV28 and TRBJ2-7; D possibly corresponds to TRBD2 (5 bases). From germline, CDR1 is MDHEN and CDR2 SYDVKM. This CDR3 is built from 14 residues. V was pared by 5 bases and J by 4 bases, with 15 bases between.

This chain joins TRBV29-1 and TRBJ2-5; 10 bases are shared with TRBD2. V lost 5 bases and J lost 7; bases outside the gene matches: 13. Germline CDR1 reads SQVTM; CDR2 reads ANQGSEA. CDR3 length equals 15 residues. CDR3: CSVRASGSWAGTQYF. The CDR3 DNA sequence: TGCAGCGTTCGGGCTAGCGGGAGTTGGGCAGGGACCCAGTACTTC.

Worth noting for this clonotype: A much more abundant neighbour one base away suggests this may be a read error. This chain joins TRBV7-2 and TRBJ2-7; D is unresolved. The CDR3 length is 14 residues. The germline gives CDR1 SGHTA, CDR2 FQGNSA. The CDR3 protein is CASSLGRLNYELYF. As DNA, the CDR3 is TGTGCCAGCAGCTTAGGCAGACTGAACTACGAGCTGTACTTC.

Regarding this clonotype: Compared with germline, one end of the junction differs, possibly owing to a read error. This chain links TRBV29-1 with TRBJ2-5; maybe TRBD1 (6 bases). Per the germline V gene, CDR1 is SQVTM and CDR2 is ANQGSEA. The CDR3 is 14 amino acids. The CDR3 DNA is TGCAGCTTTAGGACAGCATCATTTCAAGAGACCCAGTGGTTC. Translating it yields CSFRTASFQETQWF.

This clonotype was counted only a few times. The conserved phenylalanine or tryptophan is not found at the CDR3 terminus, so this likely reflects a read error. The chain carries TRBV6-1 and TRBJ2-7, with 8 bases lining up with TRBD1. The germline CDR1 and CDR2 sequences are MNHNS and SASEGT. The CDR3 has 14 amino acids. The CDR3 bases are TGTGTCAGCAGTGAAACAGGGGGATTCTACGAGCAGTACCTC. Translating gives CVSSETGGFYEQYL.

Turning to this clonotype: This sequence may be a read error, since a much larger clone differs from it by one base. The CDR3 spells CASSLQRGLSPLHF. In nucleotides, the CDR3 is TGTGCCAGCAGCTTACAAAGGGGGCTCTCACCCCTCCACTTT. The rearrangement links TRBV11-2 to TRBJ1-6; 7 nucleotides align to TRBD1. Germline V gene sequence: CDR1 SGHAT, CDR2 FQNNGV. The CDR3 runs 14 residues. V lost 2 bases, J lost 10 bases, and 5 bases stayed unmatched. The full variable domain, completed using reference TRBV11-2 and TRBJ1-6, is EAGVAQSPRYKIIEKRQSVAFWCNPISGHATLYWYQQILGQGPKLLIQFQNNGVVDDSQLPKDRFSAERLKGVDSTLKIQPAKLEDSAVYLCASSLQRGLSPLHFGNGTRLTVT.

On this clonotype itself: This CDR3 fails to terminate in the conserved phenylalanine or tryptophan, so it likely reflects a read error. The V call is TRBV7-9, the J call TRBJ2-1; TRBD1 is a possible D gene (6 bases). The CDR3 covers 17 residues. Germline V gives CDR1 SEHNR, CDR2 FQNEAQ (reference sequence). The CDR3 spells CVSTLPNQGPKTNEQFL. The CDR3 coding sequence is TGTGTCAGCACCTTACCAAATCAGGGGCCTAAAACAAATGAGCAGTTCCTC.

At least ten counts were recorded for this clonotype. V is TRBV15 and J is TRBJ2-1, with 9 bases aligning to TRBD2. The length of the CDR3 is 15 residues. Germline V gene sequence: CDR1 LNHNV, CDR2 YYDKDF (reference sequence). J lost 7 bases, V lost 2 bases, and 6 bases had no gene match. The CDR3 DNA sequence: TGTGCCACCAGCAGATCGGGGCGGGAGGGGAATGAGCAGTTCTTC. It specifies CATSRSGREGNEQFF.

The rearrangement joins TRBV7-9 to TRBJ2-5; D remains ambiguous. CDR3 length: 13 residues. Looked up from germline, CDR1 is SEHNR and CDR2 is FQNEAQ (reference sequence). The V gene lost 1 base and the J gene lost 1 base, with 4 bases spanning the gap. CDR3 sequence reads: CASSLDFQETQYF. Written as DNA, the CDR3 is TGTGCCAGCAGCTTAGACTTCCAAGAGACCCAGTACTTC.

The rearrangement links TRBV6-5 to TRBJ2-4; tentatively, D is TRBD1 or TRBD2 (6 bases each). The length of the CDR3 is 15 residues. Germline CDR1 is MNHEY and CDR2 is SVGAGI. V shed 6 bases and J shed 3 bases, with 15 bases lying between them. This CDR3 is CASRKRGAGKNIQYF. DNA of the CDR3: TGTGCCAGCAGGAAAAGGGGGGCGGGCAAAAACATTCAGTACTTC.

Note on this clonotype: The junction shows a germline mismatch at one end, possibly a read error. V and J are TRBV12-3 or TRBV12-4 and TRBJ2-7; D may be TRBD1 (5 bases). The CDR3 has 12 amino acids. The CDR3 coding sequence is TGTGCCAACAGTTTCGCAGGGCTCGAGCAGTACTTC. It encodes CANSFAGLEQYF.

Notes on this clonotype: One junction end disagrees with the germline gene, perhaps due to a read error. The CDR3 sequence: CAISERDDGEQLF. In DNA, the CDR3 is TGTGCCATCAGCGAGCGGGACGACGGGGAGCAGCTCTTC. The chain has TRBV10-3 and TRBJ2-1; TRBD2 aligns across 7 bases. The CDR3 sequence is 13 residues long. Per the germline V gene, CDR1 is ENHRY and CDR2 is SYGVKD.

Note on this clonotype: Germline is not matched at one junction end, which may reflect a read error. The chain uses TRBV6-5 and TRBJ1-6; the D is unclear. The CDR3 consists of 14 residues. Germline CDR1 MNHEY, CDR2 SVGAGI. CDR3 region: CASSYTVYNSPLHF. In DNA, the CDR3 is TGCGCCAGCAGTTATACGGTCTATAATTCACCCCTCCACTTT.

A remark on this clonotype: This may be a read error, as it is one base from a much larger clone. The rearrangement uses TRBV28 and TRBJ2-1, with 8 bases that match TRBD2. This CDR3 has 15 amino acids. Germline CDR1 and CDR2: MDHEN and SYDVKM. CDR3 region: CASNLSGLDYNEQFF. As DNA, the CDR3 is TGTGCCAGCAATTTATCGGGACTAGACTACAATGAGCAGTTCTTC.

A word on this clonotype: As the CDR3 is not closed by the conserved phenylalanine or tryptophan, this likely results from a read error. The chain links TRBV29-1 to TRBJ2-5, with D perhaps matching TRBD1 (5 bases). CDR1 is SQVTM, CDR2 ANQGSEA, per germline. There are 13 residues in the CDR3. The ends were cut back, 7 bases at V and 6 bases at J, with 18 bases in the middle. CDR3 nucleotides: TGCAGCGGCCAAGGGGCGGATTCCAAGACCCAGTACCTC. Its translation is CSGQGADSKTQYL.

About this clonotype itself: Here the CDR3 omits its conserved ending phenylalanine or tryptophan, so a read error is the likely source. The V call is TRBV29-1, the J call TRBJ1-1; tentative D call: TRBD1 (5 bases). This CDR3 is built from 13 residues. Germline V gene data show CDR1 as SQVTM and CDR2 as ANQGSEA. The CDR3, as DNA: TGCAGCGTTGGGGGGGGAAAGAACGCTGAAGCTTTCCTT. Translation: CSVGGGKNAEAFL.

Comment on this clonotype: At one end, the junction sequence differs from germline, possibly due to a read error. This chain joins TRBV13 and TRBJ2-7; D tentatively reads TRBD1 or TRBD2 (5 bases each). The CDR3 extends over 14 amino acids. Germline loops: CDR1 PRHDT, CDR2 FYEKMQ (reference sequence). This chain's CDR3 is CASSSRDHPYERYF. The CDR3 DNA sequence: TGTGCCAGCAGCTCCCGGGACCACCCCTACGAGCGGTACTTC.

Concerning this clonotype: At one end the junction does not follow the germline gene, possibly because of a read error. This chain connects TRBV11-2 to TRBJ2-3; possibly TRBD1 for D (6 bases). The CDR3 is 15 residues long. From germline, CDR1 is SGHAT and CDR2 FQNNGV. CDR3 DNA: TGTGTCAGCAGCATGTTACAGGGCCGGCCAGATACGCAGTATTTT. Its translation is CVSSMLQGRPDTQYF. Supplemented by reference TRBV11-2 and TRBJ2-3, the full variable domain reads EAGVAQSPRYKIIEKRQSVAFWCNPISGHATLYWYQQILGQGPKLLIQFQNNGVVDDSQLPKDRFSAERLKGVDSTLKIQPAKLEDSAVYLCVSSMLQGRPDTQYFGPGTRLTVL.

As concerns this clonotype: One end of the junction is discordant with germline, which a read error may explain. This chain links TRBV5-4 with TRBJ2-1; TRBD2 matches at 14 bases. Germline-derived CDR1 and CDR2 are SGHNT and YYREEE (reference sequence). The CDR3 totals 15 residues. The chain's CDR3 is CASSAGLAGANKQFF. As DNA, the CDR3 is TGTGCCAGCAGCGCGGGACTAGCGGGAGCCAATAAGCAGTTCTTC.